The subject of this entry is one TCR beta chain. The antigen is undetermined. The V gene lost 0 bases and the J gene lost 5 bases, with 13 bases spanning the gap. The CDR3 covers 15 residues. CDR1 and CDR2 (germline): SGHRS, YFSETQ. It was with a sample-barcoded 5' primer and a J-beta primer mix that a second PCR of roughly 7 to 11 cycles was run. TCRdb re-analysed the 5' RACE reads in MiXCR, keeping a single row per CDR3 protein. This table has under 2,000,000 distinct CDR3 sequences, less than 50% appearing once. Donor samples were obtained from healthy Caucasian individuals from Russia, aged about 6 to 90. The sample belongs to a study of blood T cells in healthy people across ages. Study-wide findings and caveats: The recorded TCR beta diversity per million T cells decreased in a roughly linear manner with age.

This rearrangement joins TRBV5-1 to TRBJ2-3, with D hard to call. Input material: blood. This receptor was obtained from a woman between 40 and 55 years old in good health. This chain's CDR3 is CASSLAGFPGDTQYF. As DNA, the CDR3 is TGCGCCAGCAGCTTGGCCGGGTTCCCGGGAGATACGCAGTATTTT.